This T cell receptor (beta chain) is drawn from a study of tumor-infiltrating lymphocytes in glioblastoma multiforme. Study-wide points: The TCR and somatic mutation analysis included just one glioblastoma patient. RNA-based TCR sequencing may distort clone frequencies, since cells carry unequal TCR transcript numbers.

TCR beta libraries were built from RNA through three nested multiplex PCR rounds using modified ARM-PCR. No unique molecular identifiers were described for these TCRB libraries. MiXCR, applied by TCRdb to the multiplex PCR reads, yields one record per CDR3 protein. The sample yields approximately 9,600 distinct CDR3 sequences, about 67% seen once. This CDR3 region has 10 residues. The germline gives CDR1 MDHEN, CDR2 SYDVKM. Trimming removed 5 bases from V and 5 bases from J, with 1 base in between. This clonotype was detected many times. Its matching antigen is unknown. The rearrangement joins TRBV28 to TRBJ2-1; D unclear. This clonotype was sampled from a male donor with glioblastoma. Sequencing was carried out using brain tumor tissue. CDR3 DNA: TGTGCCAGCAGTCACAATGAGCAGTTCTTC. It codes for CASSHNEQFF.